The 6 T cell receptor beta chains listed next were all sequenced from one sample in a study of shared clonotypes between healthy human individuals. The table came from immunoSEQ multiplex PCR; TCRdb's copy has only in-frame clones and leaves some out. This sample has about 770,000 clones; over 55% occur once, and the top ten carry around 1.7%. The sequenced sample consisted of memory CD4+ T cells sorted from blood. The sample's subset: CD45RA-negative fraction. All receptors come from a young woman in good health.

This clone showed up just once. The V and J genes are TRBV4-2 and TRBJ2-3; 8 nucleotides align to TRBD2. The CDR3 is made up of 17 amino acids. Per the germline V gene, CDR1 is LGHNA and CDR2 is YNFKEQ. V trimming: 4 bases; J trimming: 1 base; junction bases outside the gene matches: 10. CDR3 coding DNA: TGTGCCAGCAGCCTTACAAACGCGGGAGGAGGCACAGATACGCAGTATTTT. It yields the protein CASSLTNAGGGTDTQYF.

The chain uses TRBV6-6 and TRBJ1-1; 10 nucleotides agree with TRBD1. Germline trimming cut 2 bases from V and 3 bases from J; bases unmatched to any gene: 3. CDR3 length: 15 residues. Germline values: CDR1 MNHNY, CDR2 SVGAGI (reference sequence). The CDR3 region is CASSYRQGADTEAFF. CDR3 coding DNA: TGTGCCAGCAGTTACCGACAGGGGGCGGACACTGAAGCTTTCTTT.

The genes are TRBV19 and TRBJ2-5; D is unresolved. The CDR3 has 15 amino acids. The V end lost 4 bases, the J end lost 4 bases, and 16 bases lay between the germline ends. The germline V gene encodes CDR1 LNHDA and CDR2 SQIVND (reference sequence). The CDR3 loop is CASSSDPGYRETQYF. DNA of the CDR3: TGTGCCAGTAGTAGCGATCCGGGCTACCGAGAGACCCAGTACTTC.

The chain is built from TRBV7-2 and TRBJ2-5; D is ambiguous. V lost 5 bases and J lost 4, with 5 bases in between. The CDR3 runs 11 residues. Germline values: CDR1 SGHTA, CDR2 FQGNSA. The CDR3 DNA reads as TGTGCCAGCAGCGGAAGAGAGACCCAGTACTTC. This sequence encodes CASSGRETQYF.

This clone was counted a few times. V usage is TRBV6-6 and J usage is TRBJ1-5; 10 bases are a match to TRBD1. This CDR3 is 14 amino acids long. Trimming removed 8 bases from V and 9 bases from J; junction bases left unmatched: 10. CDR1 and CDR2 from the germline V gene are MNHNY and SVGAGI (reference sequence). The CDR3 DNA reads as TGTGCCAGCGGGGACAGGGGAGGGGACACGCCCCAGCATTTT. This translates into CASGDRGGDTPQHF.

The chain recombines TRBV27 with TRBJ2-7; 8 bases align to TRBD2. The germline V gene encodes CDR1 MNHEY and CDR2 SMNVEV (reference sequence). The CDR3 totals 15 residues. J gave up 0 bases and V 7 bases, and 8 bases lay outside the gene matches. For the CDR3, the DNA is TGTGCCAGCAATACCGTAGCGGGGAGCTCCTACGAGCAGTACTTC. It yields the protein CASNTVAGSSYEQYF.